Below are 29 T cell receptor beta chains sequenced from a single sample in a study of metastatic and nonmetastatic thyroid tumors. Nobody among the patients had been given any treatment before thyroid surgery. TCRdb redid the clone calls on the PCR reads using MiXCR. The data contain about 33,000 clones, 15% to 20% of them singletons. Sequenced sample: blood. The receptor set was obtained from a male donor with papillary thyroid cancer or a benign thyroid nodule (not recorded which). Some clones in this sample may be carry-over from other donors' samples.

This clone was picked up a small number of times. DNA for the CDR3: TGTGCCAGCACCCGGGACAGGGAGGACTCACCCCTCCACTTT. Protein: CASTRDREDSPLHF. The chain combines TRBV12-3 or TRBV12-4 with TRBJ1-6, with 9 positions matching TRBD1. The CDR3 totals 14 residues. V lost 7 bases, J lost 10 bases, and 8 bases stayed unmatched.

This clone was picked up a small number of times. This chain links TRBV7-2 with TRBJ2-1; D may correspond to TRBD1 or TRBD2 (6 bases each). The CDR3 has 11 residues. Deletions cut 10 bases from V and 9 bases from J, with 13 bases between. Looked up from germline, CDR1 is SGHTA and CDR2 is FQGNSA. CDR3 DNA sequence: TGTGCCACGGGGGCCGGTGCTGAGCAGTTCTTC. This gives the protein CATGAGAEQFF.

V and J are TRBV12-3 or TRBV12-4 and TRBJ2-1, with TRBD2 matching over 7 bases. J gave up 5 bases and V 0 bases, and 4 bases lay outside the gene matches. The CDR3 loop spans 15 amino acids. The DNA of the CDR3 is TGTGCCAGCAGTTTAGCCCAGACTAGCAACAATGAGCAGTTCTTC. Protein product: CASSLAQTSNNEQFF.

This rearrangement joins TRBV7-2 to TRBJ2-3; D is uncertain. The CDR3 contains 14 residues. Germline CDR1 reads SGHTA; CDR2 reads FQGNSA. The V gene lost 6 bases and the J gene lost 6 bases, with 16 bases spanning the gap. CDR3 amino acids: CASSRAPWPDTQYF. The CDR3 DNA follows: TGTGCCAGCAGTCGGGCCCCCTGGCCTGATACGCAGTATTTT.

The CDR3 protein is CATSRTSYNEQFF. As DNA, the CDR3 is TGTGCCACCAGCCGGACTAGCTACAATGAGCAGTTCTTC. This sequence joins TRBV15 and TRBJ2-1, with 7 bases lining up with TRBD2. CDR1 is LNHNV, CDR2 YYDKDF, per germline (reference sequence). The V gene end was trimmed by 5 bases and the J gene end by 3 bases; junction bases not matched to a gene: 1. The CDR3 extends over 13 amino acids.

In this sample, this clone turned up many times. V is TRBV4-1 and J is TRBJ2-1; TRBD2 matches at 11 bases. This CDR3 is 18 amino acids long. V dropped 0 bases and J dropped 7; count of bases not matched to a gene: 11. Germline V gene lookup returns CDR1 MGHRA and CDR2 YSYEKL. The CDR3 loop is CASSQDLVISSGRNEQFF. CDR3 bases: TGCGCCAGCAGCCAAGATCTGGTTATATCTAGCGGGAGGAATGAGCAGTTCTTC.

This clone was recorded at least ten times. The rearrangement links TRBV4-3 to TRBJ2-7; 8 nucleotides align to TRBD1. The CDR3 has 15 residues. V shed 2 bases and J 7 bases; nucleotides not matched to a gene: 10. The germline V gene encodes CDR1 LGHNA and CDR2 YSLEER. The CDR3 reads CASSQSVQGAREQYF. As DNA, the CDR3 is TGCGCCAGCAGCCAAAGTGTTCAGGGGGCGCGGGAGCAGTACTTC.

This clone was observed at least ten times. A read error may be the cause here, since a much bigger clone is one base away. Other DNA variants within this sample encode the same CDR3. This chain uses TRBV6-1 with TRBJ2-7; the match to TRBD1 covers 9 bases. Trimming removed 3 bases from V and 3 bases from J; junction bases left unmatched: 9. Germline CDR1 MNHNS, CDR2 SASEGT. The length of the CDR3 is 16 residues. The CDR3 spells CASSDVPGQGHYEQYF. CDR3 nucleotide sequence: TGTGCCAGCAGTGACGTCCCGGGACAGGGACACTACGAGCAGTACTTC.

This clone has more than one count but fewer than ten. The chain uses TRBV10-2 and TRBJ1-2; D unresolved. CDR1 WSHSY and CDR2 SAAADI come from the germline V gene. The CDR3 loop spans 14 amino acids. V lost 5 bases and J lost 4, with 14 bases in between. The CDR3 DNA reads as TGCGCCAGCAGTTGGGCGGAAGTTGGCTATGGCTACACCTTC. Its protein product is CASSWAEVGYGYTF.

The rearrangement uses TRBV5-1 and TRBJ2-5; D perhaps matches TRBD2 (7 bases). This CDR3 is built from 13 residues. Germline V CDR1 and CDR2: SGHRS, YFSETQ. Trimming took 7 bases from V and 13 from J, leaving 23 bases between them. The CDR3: CASGGGVRDPPYF. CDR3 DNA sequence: TGCGCCAGCGGAGGGGGGGTAAGAGACCCTCCGTACTTC. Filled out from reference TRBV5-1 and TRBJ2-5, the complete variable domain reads KAGVTQTPRYLIKTRGQQVTLSCSPISGHRSVSWYQQTPGQGLQFLFEYFSETQRNKGNFPGRFSGRQFSNSRSEMNVSTLELGDSALYLCASGGGVRDPPYFGPGTRLLVL.

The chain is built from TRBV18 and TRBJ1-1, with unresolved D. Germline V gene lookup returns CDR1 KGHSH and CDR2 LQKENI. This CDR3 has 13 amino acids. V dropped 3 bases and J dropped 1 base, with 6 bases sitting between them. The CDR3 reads CASSPTGNTEAFF. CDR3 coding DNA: TGTGCCAGCTCACCTACGGGGAACACTGAAGCTTTCTTT. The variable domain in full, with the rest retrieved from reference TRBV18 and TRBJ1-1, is NAGVMQNPRHLVRRRGQEARLRCSPMKGHSHVYWYRQLPEEGLKFMVYLQKENIIDESGMPKERFSAEFPKEGPSILRIQQVVRGDSAAYFCASSPTGNTEAFFGQGTRLTVV.

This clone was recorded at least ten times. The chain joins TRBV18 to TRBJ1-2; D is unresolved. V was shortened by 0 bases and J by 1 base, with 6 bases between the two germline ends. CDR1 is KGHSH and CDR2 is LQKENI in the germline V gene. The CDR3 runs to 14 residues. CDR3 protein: CASSPPAVNYGYTF. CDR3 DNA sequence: TGTGCCAGCTCACCACCGGCGGTTAACTATGGCTACACCTTC.

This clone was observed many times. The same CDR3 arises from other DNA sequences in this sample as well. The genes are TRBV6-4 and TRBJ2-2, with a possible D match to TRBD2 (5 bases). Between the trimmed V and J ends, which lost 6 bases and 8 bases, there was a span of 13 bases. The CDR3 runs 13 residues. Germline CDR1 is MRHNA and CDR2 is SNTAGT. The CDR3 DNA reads TGTGCCAGCAGACCGGGAATCACTGGGGAGCTGTTTTTT. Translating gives CASRPGITGELFF.

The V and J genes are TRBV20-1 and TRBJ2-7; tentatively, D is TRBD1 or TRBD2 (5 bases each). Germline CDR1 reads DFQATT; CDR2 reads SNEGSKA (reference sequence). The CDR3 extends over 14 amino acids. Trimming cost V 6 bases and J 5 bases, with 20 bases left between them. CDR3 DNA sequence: TGCAGTGCCAAAGGGACGGGGATCCCCCACGAGCAGTACTTC. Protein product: CSAKGTGIPHEQYF.

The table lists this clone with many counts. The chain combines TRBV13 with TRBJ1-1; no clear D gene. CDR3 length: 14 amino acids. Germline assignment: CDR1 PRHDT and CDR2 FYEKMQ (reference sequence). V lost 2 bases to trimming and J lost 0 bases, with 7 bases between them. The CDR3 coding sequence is TGTGCCAGCAGCTTAAGCGGCTTGAACACTGAAGCTTTCTTT. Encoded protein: CASSLSGLNTEAFF.

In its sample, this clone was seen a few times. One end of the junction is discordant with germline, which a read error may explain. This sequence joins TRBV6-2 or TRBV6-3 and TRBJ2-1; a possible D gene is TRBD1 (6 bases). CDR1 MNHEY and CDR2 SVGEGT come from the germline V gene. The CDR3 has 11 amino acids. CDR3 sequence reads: CSRQQGYEQFF. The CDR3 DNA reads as TGTTCCAGACAACAGGGTTATGAGCAGTTCTTC.

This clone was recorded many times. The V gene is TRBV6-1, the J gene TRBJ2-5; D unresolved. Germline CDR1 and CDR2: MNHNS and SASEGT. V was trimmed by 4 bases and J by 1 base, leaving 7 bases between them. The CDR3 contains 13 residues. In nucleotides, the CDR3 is TGTGCCAGCAGTGGGGTGAGCCAAGAGACCCAGTACTTC. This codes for CASSGVSQETQYF.

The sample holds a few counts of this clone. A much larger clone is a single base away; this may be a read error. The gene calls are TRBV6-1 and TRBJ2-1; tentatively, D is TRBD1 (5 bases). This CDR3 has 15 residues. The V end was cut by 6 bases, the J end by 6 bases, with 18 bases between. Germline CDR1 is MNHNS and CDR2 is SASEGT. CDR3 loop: CASRLRTFFANEQFF. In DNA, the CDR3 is TGTGCCAGCAGGCTGAGGACATTTTTTGCCAATGAGCAGTTCTTC.

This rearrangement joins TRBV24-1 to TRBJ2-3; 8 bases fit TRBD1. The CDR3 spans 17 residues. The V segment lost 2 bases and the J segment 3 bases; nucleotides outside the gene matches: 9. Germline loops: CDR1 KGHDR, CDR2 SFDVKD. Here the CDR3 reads CATSDWPRDRHTDTQYF. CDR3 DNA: TGTGCCACCAGTGATTGGCCCCGGGACAGGCATACAGATACGCAGTATTTT.

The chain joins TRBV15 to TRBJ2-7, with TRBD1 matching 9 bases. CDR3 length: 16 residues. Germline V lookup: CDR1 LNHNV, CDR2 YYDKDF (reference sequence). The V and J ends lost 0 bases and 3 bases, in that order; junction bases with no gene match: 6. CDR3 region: CATSRDFPGQGYEQYF. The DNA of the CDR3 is TGTGCCACCAGCAGAGACTTCCCGGGACAGGGCTACGAGCAGTACTTC.

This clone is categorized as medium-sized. CDR3 in DNA: TGTGCCAGCAACCGGGACAGGGGGACGAACGAGCAGTACTTC. It codes for CASNRDRGTNEQYF. The genes are TRBV28 and TRBJ2-7, with 11 bases fitting TRBD1. The V gene end was trimmed by 7 bases and the J gene end by 5 bases; junction bases not matched to a gene: 7. Germline V gene data show CDR1 as MDHEN and CDR2 as SYDVKM. The CDR3 sequence is 14 residues long.

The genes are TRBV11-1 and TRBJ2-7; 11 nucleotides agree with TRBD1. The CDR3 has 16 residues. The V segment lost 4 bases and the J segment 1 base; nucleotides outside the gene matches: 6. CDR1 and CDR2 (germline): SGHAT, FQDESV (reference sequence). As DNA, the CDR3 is TGTGCCAGCAGCTCCATCGGACAGGGGGCATCCTACGAGCAGTACTTC. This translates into CASSSIGQGASYEQYF.

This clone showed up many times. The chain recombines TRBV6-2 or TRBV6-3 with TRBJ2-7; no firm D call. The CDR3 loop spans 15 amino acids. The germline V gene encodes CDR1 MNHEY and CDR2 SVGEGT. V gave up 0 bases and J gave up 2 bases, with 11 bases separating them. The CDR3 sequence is CASSYSAEATYEQYF. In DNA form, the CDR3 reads TGTGCCAGCAGTTACTCGGCAGAAGCTACCTACGAGCAGTACTTC.

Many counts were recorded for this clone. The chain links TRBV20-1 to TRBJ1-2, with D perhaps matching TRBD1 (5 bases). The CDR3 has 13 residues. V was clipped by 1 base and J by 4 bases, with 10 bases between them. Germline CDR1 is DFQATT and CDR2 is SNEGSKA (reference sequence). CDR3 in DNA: TGCAGTGCTAGAGGCAGGGCTTCCTATGGCTACACCTTC. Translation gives CSARGRASYGYTF.

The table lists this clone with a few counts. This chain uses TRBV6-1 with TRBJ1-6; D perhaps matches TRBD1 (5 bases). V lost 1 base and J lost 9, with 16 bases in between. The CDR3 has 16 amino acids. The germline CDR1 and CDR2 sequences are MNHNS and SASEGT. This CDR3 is CASSEEGWVGSSPLHF. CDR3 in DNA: TGTGCCAGCAGTGAAGAGGGGTGGGTGGGTAGTTCACCCCTCCACTTT.

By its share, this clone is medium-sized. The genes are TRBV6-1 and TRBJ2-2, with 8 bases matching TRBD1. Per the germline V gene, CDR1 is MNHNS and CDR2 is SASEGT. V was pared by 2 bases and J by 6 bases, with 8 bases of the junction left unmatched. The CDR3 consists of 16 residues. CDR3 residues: CASSEFSGGTSGELFF. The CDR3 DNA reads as TGTGCCAGCAGTGAATTTTCAGGGGGCACGTCCGGGGAGCTGTTTTTT.

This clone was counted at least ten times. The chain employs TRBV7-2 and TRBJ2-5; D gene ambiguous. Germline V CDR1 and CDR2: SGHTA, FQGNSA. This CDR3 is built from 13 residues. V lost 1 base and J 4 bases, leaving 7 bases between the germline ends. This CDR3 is CASSLGFRETQYF. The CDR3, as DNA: TGTGCCAGCAGCTTAGGGTTTCGAGAGACCCAGTACTTC. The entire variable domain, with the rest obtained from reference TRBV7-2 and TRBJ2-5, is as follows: GAGVSQSPSNKVTEKGKDVELRCDPISGHTALYWYRQSLGQGLEFLIYFQGNSAPDKSGLPSDRFSAERTGGSVSTLTIQRTQQEDSAVYLCASSLGFRETQYFGPGTRLLVL.

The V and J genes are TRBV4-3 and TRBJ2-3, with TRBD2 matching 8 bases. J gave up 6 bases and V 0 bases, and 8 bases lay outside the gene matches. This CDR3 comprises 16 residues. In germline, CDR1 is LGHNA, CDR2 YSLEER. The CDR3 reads CASSQEGLAGRDTQYF. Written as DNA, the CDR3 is TGCGCCAGCAGCCAAGAGGGGTTAGCGGGAAGGGATACGCAGTATTTT.

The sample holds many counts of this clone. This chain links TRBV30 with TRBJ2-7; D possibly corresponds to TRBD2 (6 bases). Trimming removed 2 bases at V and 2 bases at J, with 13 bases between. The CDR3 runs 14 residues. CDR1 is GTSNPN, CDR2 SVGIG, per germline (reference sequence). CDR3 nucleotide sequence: TGTGCCTGGAGTCCGGGGGTATCCACCTACGAGCAGTACTTC. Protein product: CAWSPGVSTYEQYF. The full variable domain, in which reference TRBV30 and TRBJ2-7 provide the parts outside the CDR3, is SQTIHQWPATLVQPVGSPLSLECTVEGTSNPNLYWYRQAAGRGLQLLFYSVGIGQISSEVPQNLSASRPQDRQFILSSKKLLLSDSGFYLCAWSPGVSTYEQYFGPGTRLTVT.